This T cell receptor (beta chain) was recorded in a study of T cell changes during pregnancy in multiple sclerosis (dated by TCRdb to between 2017 and 2020). Study-wide context: Changes in the T cell repertoire over the course of pregnancy were examined in this study in women with multiple sclerosis.

Reading from cysteine to phenylalanine, the CDR3 counts 17 amino acids. The sequence is cut down to CDR3 DNA, 51 bases in frame from base 1. Germline trimming: 5 bases from V, 1 base from J; junction bases outside gene matches: 9. CDR1 and CDR2, looked up from the germline V gene, are MDHEN and SYDVKM. Library generation was performed with the immunoSEQ multiplex PCR assay. Imported from immuneACCESS, the table was reduced by TCRdb to in-frame sequences with V and J called. These copies leave out some clones; in studies compared against another copy, an unresolved V gene accounts for under half, and the cause of the remainder is not known. The sample data list some 93,000 clones, and 75% to 95% of these were observed just once. Of the sample, approximately 1.7% is held by the ten largest clones. Of note for this clone: Its specific antigen is unknown. There are no base qualities to consult, and no much larger clone falls within one base.

Source: peripheral blood, taken after pregnancy. The chain is encoded by TRBV28 joined to TRBJ2-3; TRBD2 matches 10 bases in the middle. The clonotype originates from a female donor in good health, enrolled as a control in a pregnancy study. At the DNA level, the sequence is TGTGCCAGCAGTCCAGGGCGCACTAGCGGGGGCACAGATACGCAGTATTTT. Its translation reads: CASSPGRTSGGTDTQYF. The CDR3 plus the reference TRBV28 and TRBJ2-3 genes for the other parts give the full variable domain: DVKVTQSSRYLVKRTGEKVFLECVQDMDHENMFWYRQDPGLGLRLIYFSYDVKMKEKGDIPEGYSVSREKKERFSLILESASTNQTSMYLCASSPGRTSGGTDTQYFGPGTRLTVL.